One and the same sample provided the 30 T cell receptor beta chains below, sequenced in a study of technical replicates of blood from a handful of donors (dated by TCRdb to the late 2010s). Receptor amplification or capture employed the immunoSEQ multiplex PCR assay. TCRdb limited this immuneACCESS table to in-frame rearrangements with V and J called. A share of clones is missing; checked studies link under half to unresolved V genes, and the rest is unexplained. The sample profile shows more than 65,000 clones; approximately 96% of them were found once. The ten most abundant clones make up about 0.17% of the sample. The sample comprised T cells isolated from PBMCs. The receptor source for this set is a human donor in good health.

The chain joins TRBV7-6 to TRBJ2-7; 9 bases are a match to TRBD2. Per germline, CDR1 SGHVS and CDR2 FNYEAQ. The length of the CDR3 is 15 residues. V shed 1 base, J shed 4 bases, and the junction held 5 bases outside the gene matches. CDR3 coding DNA: TGTGCCAGCAGCTTAGGGAGTAGCGGGGGTTACGAGCAGTACTTC. This sequence encodes CASSLGSSGGYEQYF. Full variable domain (missing parts from reference TRBV7-6 and TRBJ2-7): GAGVSQSPRYKVTKRGQDVALRCDPISGHVSLYWYRQALGQGPEFLTYFNYEAQQDKSGLPNDRFSAERPEGSISTLTIQRTEQRDSAMYRCASSLGSSGGYEQYFGPGTRLTVT.

The chain uses TRBV5-1 and TRBJ2-5; TRBD2 agrees at 7 bases. The V gene end was trimmed by 3 bases and the J gene end by 4 bases; junction bases not matched to a gene: 3. The V gene's germline CDR1 is SGHRS and CDR2 YFSETQ. The CDR3 is 13 residues long. Written as DNA, the CDR3 is TGCGCCAGCAGCTGGGGGGGTTTAGAGACCCAGTACTTC. Its translation: CASSWGGLETQYF.

The CDR3 region is CASSTRQYTDRGQSTDTQYF. The CDR3 nucleotides read TGTGCCAGCAGCACTCGCCAATACACGGACAGGGGGCAAAGCACAGATACGCAGTATTTT. The chain links TRBV13 to TRBJ2-3, with TRBD1 identical over 11 bases. The CDR3 covers 20 residues. The germline V gene has CDR1 PRHDT and CDR2 FYEKMQ (reference sequence). Trimming took 5 bases from V and 0 from J; bases not matched to a gene: 16.

This chain links TRBV6-5 with TRBJ1-1; D gene uncertain. The CDR3 length is 10 residues. CDR1 MNHEY and CDR2 SVGAGI come from the germline V gene. V gave up 6 bases and J gave up 7 bases, with 6 bases separating them. CDR3 region: CASSYLEAFF. The CDR3 DNA follows: TGTGCCAGCAGCTACCTTGAAGCTTTCTTT.

The CDR3 protein is CASSIGQGAAGELFF. CDR3 DNA: TGTGCCAGTAGCATCGGACAGGGGGCAGCCGGGGAGCTGTTTTTT. The chain has TRBV19 and TRBJ2-2; TRBD1 matches 11 bases. The CDR3 covers 15 residues. Germline V gene lookup returns CDR1 LNHDA and CDR2 SQIVND (reference sequence). With V trimmed by 6 bases and J by 6 bases, 6 bases remained unmatched.

The chain uses TRBV15 and TRBJ2-7; possible D gene TRBD1, 5 bases. Trimming left V 6 bases short and J 2 bases short, with 11 bases between. CDR1 and CDR2 (germline): LNHNV, YYDKDF (reference sequence). This CDR3 is 13 amino acids long. CDR3 in DNA: TGTGCCACCAGTGACAGAGCCGCCTACGAGCAGTACTTC. Its protein product is CATSDRAAYEQYF.

V usage is TRBV28 and J usage is TRBJ1-5; tentatively, D is TRBD1 (6 bases). Germline assignment: CDR1 MDHEN and CDR2 SYDVKM. This CDR3 has 16 amino acids. V was trimmed by 4 bases and J by 0 bases, leaving 13 bases between them. The CDR3 is CASSSTRGPSNQPQHF. The DNA for the CDR3 is TGTGCCAGCAGTTCCACCAGGGGACCTAGCAATCAGCCCCAGCATTTT.

This sequence joins TRBV4-1 and TRBJ2-7, with TRBD1 matching 7 bases. Per the germline V gene, CDR1 is MGHRA and CDR2 is YSYEKL. The trim removed 2 bases at V and 3 bases at J, leaving 4 bases unmatched. The CDR3 is 14 amino acids. The CDR3 nucleotides read TGCGCCAGCAGCCAACTGGGGACAGACTACGAGCAGTACTTC. This encodes CASSQLGTDYEQYF.

The chain joins TRBV5-1 to TRBJ2-3; TRBD2 aligns across 11 bases. Per the germline V gene, CDR1 is SGHRS and CDR2 is YFSETQ. The ends lost 3 bases at V and 5 bases at J; junction bases unmatched: 8. This CDR3 contains 16 residues. The CDR3 DNA is TGCGCCAGCAGCTCAAGCACTAGCGGGAGAGGAGATACGCAGTATTTT. Translating it yields CASSSSTSGRGDTQYF.

The V gene is TRBV5-6, the J gene TRBJ2-1; 16 bases fit TRBD2. The CDR3 is 17 residues long. V trimming: 3 bases; J trimming: 15 bases; junction bases outside the gene matches: 15. The germline gives CDR1 SGHDT, CDR2 YYEEEE. In nucleotides, the CDR3 is TGTGCCAGCAGCTCCACCGGGACTAGCGGGAGGGCCGGCACTCGGTTCTTC. It encodes CASSSTGTSGRAGTRFF.

The chain links TRBV28 to TRBJ1-1, with 9 bases fitting TRBD1. The CDR3 sequence is 17 residues long. V was pared by 0 bases and J by 7 bases, with 12 bases of the junction left unmatched. The germline CDR1 and CDR2 sequences are MDHEN and SYDVKM. CDR3 coding DNA: TGTGCCAGCAGTTTATGGACCCCGGGACAGGGAGGATTTGAAGCTTTCTTT. This sequence encodes CASSLWTPGQGGFEAFF.

The J gene is TRBJ2-1, the V gene TRBV6-1; D is unresolved. The CDR3 is 14 amino acids. Between the trimmed V and J ends, which lost 3 bases and 3 bases, there was a span of 9 bases. The germline gives CDR1 MNHNS, CDR2 SASEGT. CDR3 residues: CASSDQAVYNEQFF. As DNA, the CDR3 is TGTGCCAGCAGTGATCAGGCCGTCTACAATGAGCAGTTCTTC.

The chain is built from TRBV19 and TRBJ2-3, with D possibly TRBD2 on 5 matching bases. This CDR3 has 13 amino acids. The germline V gene encodes CDR1 LNHDA and CDR2 SQIVND (reference sequence). Between the trimmed V and J ends, which lost 5 bases and 6 bases, there was a span of 12 bases. CDR3 protein: CASSERMGDTQYF. The CDR3 DNA sequence: TGTGCCAGTAGTGAGCGGATGGGGGATACGCAGTATTTT.

This chain uses TRBV4-1 with TRBJ1-2; 12 positions match TRBD1. This CDR3 comprises 18 residues. Germline V CDR1 and CDR2: MGHRA, YSYEKL. V gave up 0 bases and J gave up 1 base; unmatched junction bases: 6. The CDR3 region is CASSQDTGQGARNYGYTF. The CDR3, as DNA: TGCGCCAGCAGCCAAGATACGGGACAGGGGGCCCGTAACTATGGCTACACCTTC.

This chain joins TRBV7-9 and TRBJ2-1; 9 bases map to TRBD2. Germline trimming cut 4 bases from V and 4 bases from J; bases unmatched to any gene: 8. Germline V CDR1 and CDR2: SEHNR, FQNEAQ (reference sequence). CDR3 length: 16 residues. The CDR3 sequence is CASSSPRLAAYNEQFF. The CDR3 DNA reads TGTGCCAGCAGCTCGCCTCGACTAGCGGCATACAATGAGCAGTTCTTC.

The chain has TRBV6-1 and TRBJ2-3; 10 positions match TRBD1. J was trimmed by 2 bases and V by 8 bases; bases with no gene match: 7. The V gene's germline CDR1 is MNHNS and CDR2 SASEGT. CDR3 length: 15 amino acids. The CDR3 bases are TGTGCCAGCCGGTCGACAGGGGGCCTCACAGATACGCAGTATTTT. It translates to CASRSTGGLTDTQYF.

The chain uses TRBV2 and TRBJ2-6, with a weak D call TRBD1 (6 bases). Germline-derived CDR1 and CDR2 are SNHLY and FYNNEI. V lost 10 bases, J lost 0 bases, and 13 bases lay in between. This CDR3 is 15 amino acids long. The DNA of the CDR3 is TGTGCCACCCCTCAAGGGGGCTCTGGGGCCAACGTCCTGACTTTC. It translates to CATPQGGSGANVLTF.

The rearrangement links TRBV28 to TRBJ2-7; unclear D gene. Germline CDR1 MDHEN, CDR2 SYDVKM. The CDR3 contains 12 residues. V gave up 2 bases and J gave up 3 bases, with 5 bases separating them. The CDR3 region has the DNA TGTGCCAGCAGTTTAACCAGCTACGAGCAGTACTTC. This gives the protein CASSLTSYEQYF.

This chain uses TRBV6-1 with TRBJ2-5; 11 bases are a match to TRBD2. CDR1 and CDR2 from the germline V gene are MNHNS and SASEGT. The CDR3 runs to 14 residues. Trimming cost V 4 bases and J 4 bases; bases outside gene matches: 2. CDR3 nucleotide sequence: TGTGCCAGCAGTGCCGGACTAGCGGGAGAGACCCAGTACTTC. Translated: CASSAGLAGETQYF.

The V and J genes are TRBV4-2 and TRBJ2-7, with 8 bases fitting TRBD2. CDR1 is LGHNA and CDR2 is YNFKEQ in the germline V gene. CDR3 size: 15 residues. V lost 0 bases to trimming and J lost 3 bases; unmatched junction nucleotides: 4. The CDR3: CASSQDSTSDYEQYF. The CDR3 DNA reads as TGTGCCAGCAGCCAAGATTCGACTAGCGACTACGAGCAGTACTTC.

V gene TRBV15 combines with J gene TRBJ2-5, with D perhaps TRBD2 (5 bases). Trimming pared 3 bases from V and 2 bases from J, leaving 13 bases between. This CDR3 is 15 amino acids long. Germline V gene sequence: CDR1 LNHNV, CDR2 YYDKDF (reference sequence). The CDR3 DNA sequence: TGTGCCACCAGCAGCGCGAGGGAGCCTCAAGAGACCCAGTACTTC. As protein: CATSSAREPQETQYF.

V gene TRBV10-1 combines with J gene TRBJ2-7, with D perhaps TRBD2 (6 bases). CDR3 length equals 14 residues. The V end lost 2 bases, the J end lost 0 bases, and 8 bases lay between the germline ends. Germline-derived CDR1 and CDR2 are WNHNN and SYGVQD (reference sequence). CDR3 in amino acids: CASSEGGFSYEQYF. For the CDR3, the DNA is TGCGCCAGCAGTGAGGGGGGGTTCTCCTACGAGCAGTACTTC.

The chain joins TRBV9 to TRBJ2-3; 8 bases match TRBD2. CDR1 is SGDLS and CDR2 is YYNGEE in the germline V gene. The CDR3 length is 14 residues. Losses at the gene ends were 5 bases for V and 4 bases for J; bases not matched to a gene: 6. The CDR3 DNA is TGTGCCAGCAGTCGAAGCGGGGGCTCAGATACGCAGTATTTT. Amino acid sequence: CASSRSGGSDTQYF.

V gene TRBV6-5 combines with J gene TRBJ2-7; a possible D gene is TRBD2 (5 bases). Trimming removed 6 bases at V and 3 bases at J, with 9 bases between. The V gene's germline CDR1 is MNHEY and CDR2 SVGAGI. The CDR3 runs to 12 residues. The CDR3 reads CASSSGFYEQYF. For the CDR3, the DNA is TGTGCCAGCAGCTCGGGGTTCTACGAGCAGTACTTC.

This clone was detected once. CDR3 coding DNA: TGCGCCAGCAGACAGGGACAGGGCTCCTACAATGAGCAGTTCTTC. Encoded protein: CASRQGQGSYNEQFF. The J gene is TRBJ2-1, the V gene TRBV5-1; TRBD1 matches 9 bases. In germline, CDR1 is SGHRS, CDR2 YFSETQ. The CDR3 has 15 amino acids. V trimming: 5 bases; J trimming: 0 bases; junction bases outside the gene matches: 3.

The rearrangement links TRBV27 to TRBJ1-2; D remains unclear. This CDR3 contains 14 residues. The V gene's germline CDR1 is MNHEY and CDR2 SMNVEV (reference sequence). Trimming stripped 6 bases from V and 4 bases from J, with 15 bases between. The CDR3 loop reads CASRDPGELYGYTF. In DNA form, the CDR3 reads TGTGCCAGCAGGGATCCGGGTGAACTCTATGGCTACACCTTC.

V is TRBV30 and J is TRBJ2-7; TRBD2 matches 8 bases. The CDR3 consists of 13 residues. Germline assignment: CDR1 GTSNPN and CDR2 SVGIG (reference sequence). With 0 bases clipped from V and 2 bases from J, the junction kept 0 bases outside the gene matches. CDR3 sequence: CAWSVLAAYEQYF. The DNA for the CDR3 is TGTGCCTGGAGTGTACTAGCGGCCTACGAGCAGTACTTC.

V and J are TRBV28 and TRBJ2-5; possible D gene TRBD1, 6 bases. V lost 4 bases, J lost 4 bases, and 13 bases lay in between. This CDR3 has 14 residues. CDR1 and CDR2 from the germline V gene are MDHEN and SYDVKM. CDR3 residues: CASSSWGHLETQYF. Written as DNA, the CDR3 is TGTGCCAGCAGTTCTTGGGGGCATCTAGAGACCCAGTACTTC.

V gene TRBV5-6 combines with J gene TRBJ1-4; D is ambiguous. Trimming took off 1 base at V and 8 bases at J, with 6 bases between the two ends. The CDR3 length is 12 residues. Germline CDR1 is SGHDT and CDR2 is YYEEEE. CDR3 sequence (DNA): TGTGCCAGCAGCTTGCTCGGGGAAAAACTGTTTTTT. It translates to CASSLLGEKLFF.

This chain connects TRBV11-2 to TRBJ2-7; tentatively, D is TRBD1 (5 bases). V lost 2 bases, J lost 9 bases, and 14 bases lay in between. CDR1 is SGHAT, CDR2 FQNNGV, per germline. This CDR3 has 13 residues. The DNA of the CDR3 is TGTGCCAGCAGCTTACGACAGAGGATCGGGCAGTACTTC. Translated: CASSLRQRIGQYF. Based on the CDR3 plus reference TRBV11-2 and TRBJ2-7, the full variable domain is EAGVAQSPRYKIIEKRQSVAFWCNPISGHATLYWYQQILGQGPKLLIQFQNNGVVDDSQLPKDRFSAERLKGVDSTLKIQPAKLEDSAVYLCASSLRQRIGQYFGPGTRLTVT.